One and the same sample provided the 21 T cell receptor beta chains below, sequenced in a study of a mutant IDH1 vaccine in newly diagnosed glioma. The time point was: week 5, during vaccination. All doses held 300 ug of mutant IDH1 20-mer peptide, with topical imiquimod. The method was immunoSEQ multiplex PCR; TCRdb's version includes in-frame clones alone and lacks a portion of them. Of tens of thousands of clones listed, roughly four fifths are singletons. Their target antigens are unknown. Sequencing used PBMCs, obtained from a glioma patient whose treatment included an IDH1 peptide vaccine. These receptors all come from a man younger than 40 with glioma.

This sequence joins TRBV5-1 and TRBJ2-7, with TRBD2 matching 13 bases. The junction had 9 bases not matched to a gene; V was cut back by 3 bases and J by 6 bases. Germline CDR1 reads SGHRS; CDR2 reads YFSETQ. The CDR3 loop spans 16 amino acids. CDR3 in DNA: TGCGCCAGCAGCTGGACTAGCGGGGGCCTTTCCGGCGAGCAGTACTTC. Residues: CASSWTSGGLSGEQYF.

The rearrangement joins TRBV7-8 to TRBJ1-5; D unclear. The CDR3 loop spans 16 amino acids. V lost 1 base to trimming and J lost 1 base, with 11 bases between them. Germline CDR1 is SGHVS and CDR2 is FQNEAQ. DNA of the CDR3: TGTGCCAGCAGCTTAGAAGGGCAGATGAGCAATCAGCCCCAGCATTTT. Its translation: CASSLEGQMSNQPQHF.

This clone has only a few counts. The chain combines TRBV5-1 with TRBJ2-7; 8 nucleotides line up with TRBD1. CDR3 length: 16 amino acids. V shed 4 bases and J 0 bases; nucleotides not matched to a gene: 9. Per the germline V gene, CDR1 is SGHRS and CDR2 is YFSETQ. DNA for the CDR3: TGCGCCAGCAGCGGTAAAGGACAGGGTAGCTCCTACGAGCAGTACTTC. This gives the protein CASSGKGQGSSYEQYF.

J is TRBJ2-5 and V is TRBV5-1; D is unresolved. The germline CDR1 and CDR2 sequences are SGHRS and YFSETQ. The CDR3 sequence is 14 residues long. The ends were cut back, 2 bases at V and 2 bases at J, with 10 bases in the middle. The CDR3 protein is CASSLGVSQETQYF. The CDR3 region has the DNA TGCGCCAGCAGCTTAGGCGTGTCACAAGAGACCCAGTACTTC. Complete variable domain (other parts from reference TRBV5-1 and TRBJ2-5): KAGVTQTPRYLIKTRGQQVTLSCSPISGHRSVSWYQQTPGQGLQFLFEYFSETQRNKGNFPGRFSGRQFSNSRSEMNVSTLELGDSALYLCASSLGVSQETQYFGPGTRLLVL.

The chain is built from TRBV30 and TRBJ2-1; 8 bases line up with TRBD2. This CDR3 is built from 15 residues. Trimming at V came to 0 bases and at J to 7 bases, leaving 8 bases not matched to a gene. In germline, CDR1 is GTSNPN, CDR2 SVGIG (reference sequence). This CDR3 reads CAWSVQAGAVNEQFF. The CDR3 bases are TGTGCCTGGAGTGTACAAGCGGGAGCGGTGAATGAGCAGTTCTTC. The variable domain in full, with the rest retrieved from reference TRBV30 and TRBJ2-1, is SQTIHQWPATLVQPVGSPLSLECTVEGTSNPNLYWYRQAAGRGLQLLFYSVGIGQISSEVPQNLSASRPQDRQFILSSKKLLLSDSGFYLCAWSVQAGAVNEQFFGPGTRLTVL.

Note on this clone: A read error may produce the germline difference seen at one junction end. The chain employs TRBV29-1 and TRBJ1-1, with D maybe TRBD1 (6 bases). This CDR3 is built from 13 residues. Germline lookup yields CDR1 SQVTM and CDR2 ANQGSEA. The CDR3 DNA follows: TGCAGCGTCGAAGGACACAGGGCCACTGAAGCTTTCTTT. Amino acids: CSVEGHRATEAFF.

The chain combines TRBV27 with TRBJ1-6, with a possible D match to TRBD1 (6 bases). This CDR3 comprises 15 residues. The germline V gene encodes CDR1 MNHEY and CDR2 SMNVEV (reference sequence). Deletions cut 5 bases from V and 9 bases from J, with 17 bases between. In DNA form, the CDR3 reads TGTGCCAGCAGTCTCTCGAGGGGGGGCCCTTCACCCCTCCACTTT. Translated: CASSLSRGGPSPLHF.

This chain links TRBV7-8 with TRBJ1-2, with 8 positions matching TRBD1. Germline CDR1 SGHVS, CDR2 FQNEAQ. CDR3 length: 14 residues. The trim removed 3 bases at V and 7 bases at J, leaving 7 bases unmatched. CDR3 sequence (DNA): TGTGCCAGCAGCTTGGACAGGGCGGCGAGTGGCTACACCTTC. It is translated as CASSLDRAASGYTF.

The chain uses TRBV5-6 and TRBJ1-4; weak D call: TRBD1 (5 bases). Germline-derived CDR1 and CDR2 are SGHDT and YYEEEE. V dropped 0 bases and J dropped 11 bases, with 11 bases sitting between them. The CDR3 sequence is 13 residues long. Here the CDR3 reads CASSLGQGMKLFF. The CDR3 region has the DNA TGTGCCAGCAGCTTGGGGCAGGGTATGAAACTGTTTTTT. Using reference TRBV5-6 and TRBJ1-4 for the parts outside the CDR3, the full variable domain is DAGVTQSPTHLIKTRGQQVTLRCSPKSGHDTVSWYQQALGQGPQFIFQYYEEEERQRGNFPDRFSGHQFPNYSSELNVNALLLGDSALYLCASSLGQGMKLFFGSGTQLSVL.

The chain carries TRBV27 and TRBJ1-4; maybe TRBD1 (5 bases). Trimming took 2 bases from V and 7 from J, leaving 11 bases between them. This CDR3 region has 14 residues. CDR1 and CDR2 (germline): MNHEY, SMNVEV (reference sequence). The CDR3: CASSLAGSGEKLFF. The CDR3 DNA follows: TGTGCCAGCAGTTTAGCAGGGAGCGGTGAAAAACTGTTTTTT.

This clone showed up just a few times. The rearrangement uses TRBV15 and TRBJ1-5, with D possibly being TRBD1 (5 bases). Germline CDR1 and CDR2: LNHNV and YYDKDF (reference sequence). V was clipped by 1 base and J by 10 bases, with 23 bases between them. The CDR3 is 17 amino acids. CDR3 nucleotide sequence: TGTGCCACCAGCAGAGGTTCCCTGGCAGGGACGTCTATTCCCCAGCATTTT. This sequence encodes CATSRGSLAGTSIPQHF.

The V and J genes are TRBV29-1 and TRBJ1-2; the D gene is possibly TRBD1 (6 bases). The germline V gene has CDR1 SQVTM and CDR2 ANQGSEA. V gave up 8 bases and J gave up 4 bases, with 11 bases separating them. This CDR3 region has 11 residues. In DNA, the CDR3 is TGCAGCATACGGACAGTCTATGGCTACACCTTC. Its protein is CSIRTVYGYTF. The complete variable domain, with remaining parts taken from reference TRBV29-1 and TRBJ1-2, reads SAVISQKPSRDICQRGTSLTIQCQVDSQVTMMFWYRQQPGQSLTLIATANQGSEATYESGFVIDKFPISRPNLTFSTLTVSNMSPEDSSIYLCSIRTVYGYTFGSGTRLTVV.

This chain connects TRBV19 to TRBJ1-1, with D uncertain. This CDR3 is built from 14 residues. V dropped 3 bases and J dropped 1 base, with 9 bases sitting between them. The germline gives CDR1 LNHDA, CDR2 SQIVND (reference sequence). The CDR3 protein is CASSISPENTEAFF. CDR3 nucleotides: TGTGCCAGTAGTATCAGCCCGGAGAACACTGAAGCTTTCTTT.

This clone was picked up one time. V is TRBV5-1 and J is TRBJ1-2; a weak D match, TRBD1 (5 bases). Germline CDR1 is SGHRS and CDR2 is YFSETQ. V was shortened by 0 bases and J by 8 bases, with 11 bases between the two germline ends. The CDR3 runs to 13 residues. The CDR3 is CASSLETRDGYTF. CDR3 sequence (DNA): TGCGCCAGCAGCTTGGAAACCAGGGACGGCTACACCTTC. Full variable domain (missing parts from reference TRBV5-1 and TRBJ1-2): KAGVTQTPRYLIKTRGQQVTLSCSPISGHRSVSWYQQTPGQGLQFLFEYFSETQRNKGNFPGRFSGRQFSNSRSEMNVSTLELGDSALYLCASSLETRDGYTFGSGTRLTVV.

The genes are TRBV19 and TRBJ2-3; no clear D. Germline V gene sequence: CDR1 LNHDA, CDR2 SQIVND (reference sequence). The CDR3 runs 15 residues. V lost 5 bases and J 4 bases, leaving 16 bases between the germline ends. CDR3 amino acids: CASSPRLGRPDTQYF. The CDR3 DNA reads TGTGCCAGTAGTCCCAGGTTGGGTCGACCAGATACGCAGTATTTT.

This sequence joins TRBV10-3 and TRBJ2-7; D is possibly TRBD1 (5 bases). Germline values: CDR1 ENHRY, CDR2 SYGVKD. The CDR3 runs to 12 residues. The V end was cut by 3 bases, the J end by 6 bases, with 9 bases between. CDR3 in amino acids: CAISEGVGEQYF. For the CDR3, the DNA is TGTGCCATCAGTGAAGGGGTTGGCGAGCAGTACTTC.

CDR3 nucleotides: TGCGCCAGCAGCCAAAACGGACAGGGGAATCAGCCCCAGCATTTT. This codes for CASSQNGQGNQPQHF. V is TRBV5-1 and J is TRBJ1-5; 9 bases match TRBD1. The CDR3 extends over 15 amino acids. Germline CDR1 SGHRS, CDR2 YFSETQ. Germline trimming cut 4 bases from V and 4 bases from J; bases unmatched to any gene: 6.

The CDR3 reads CASSGLWGTGGVTDTQYF. CDR3 DNA: TGTGCCAGCAGTGGACTCTGGGGGACAGGGGGCGTCACAGATACGCAGTATTTT. The chain recombines TRBV6-1 with TRBJ2-3; 12 bases line up with TRBD1. Trimming took 4 bases from V and 2 from J; bases not matched to a gene: 10. Germline V gene sequence: CDR1 MNHNS, CDR2 SASEGT. This CDR3 region has 18 residues.

This chain links TRBV7-6 with TRBJ2-5; possible D gene TRBD1, 6 bases. Germline V CDR1 and CDR2: SGHVS, FNYEAQ. The CDR3 has 15 residues. V was shortened by 8 bases and J by 2 bases, with 18 bases between the two germline ends. The CDR3 coding sequence is TGTGCCAGCCACCCCGGGTGGGGGCAACAAGAGACCCAGTACTTC. Protein sequence: CASHPGWGQQETQYF.

This sequence joins TRBV10-3 and TRBJ1-2, with 9 bases that match TRBD1. Germline lookup yields CDR1 ENHRY and CDR2 SYGVKD. The CDR3 has 17 amino acids. J was trimmed by 4 bases and V by 6 bases; bases with no gene match: 15. CDR3: CAISEISTGGFLYGYTF. For the CDR3, the DNA is TGTGCCATCAGCGAAATCTCCACAGGGGGCTTCCTCTATGGCTACACCTTC.

The J gene is TRBJ2-3, the V gene TRBV9; D possibly matches TRBD1 or TRBD2 (5 bases each). V gave up 0 bases and J gave up 8 bases, with 10 bases separating them. CDR1 SGDLS and CDR2 YYNGEE come from the germline V gene. The CDR3 runs to 13 residues. CDR3 loop: CASSVGGMSTQYF. The CDR3 DNA reads TGTGCCAGCAGCGTAGGGGGGATGTCTACGCAGTATTTT.